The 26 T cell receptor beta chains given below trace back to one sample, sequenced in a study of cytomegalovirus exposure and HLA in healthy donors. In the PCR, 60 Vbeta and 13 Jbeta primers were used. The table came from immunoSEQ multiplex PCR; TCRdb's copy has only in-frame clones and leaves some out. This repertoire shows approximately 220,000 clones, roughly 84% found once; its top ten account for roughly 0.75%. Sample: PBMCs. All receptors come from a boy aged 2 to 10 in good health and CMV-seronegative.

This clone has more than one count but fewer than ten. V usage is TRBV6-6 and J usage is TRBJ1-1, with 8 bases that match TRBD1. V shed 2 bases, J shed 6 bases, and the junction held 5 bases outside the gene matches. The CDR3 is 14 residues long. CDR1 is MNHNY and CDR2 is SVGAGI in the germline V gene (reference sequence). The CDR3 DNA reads TGTGCCAGCAGTTACCTAGACAGGGGAGCTGAAGCTTTCTTT. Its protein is CASSYLDRGAEAFF.

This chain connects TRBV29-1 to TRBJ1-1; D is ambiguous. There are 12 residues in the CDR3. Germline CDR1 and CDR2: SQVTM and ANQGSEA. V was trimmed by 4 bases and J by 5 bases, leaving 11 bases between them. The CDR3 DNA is TGCAGCGTTGTAACGGGGAGGACTGAAGCTTTCTTT. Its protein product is CSVVTGRTEAFF. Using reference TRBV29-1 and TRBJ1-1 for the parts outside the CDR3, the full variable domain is SAVISQKPSRDICQRGTSLTIQCQVDSQVTMMFWYRQQPGQSLTLIATANQGSEATYESGFVIDKFPISRPNLTFSTLTVSNMSPEDSSIYLCSVVTGRTEAFFGQGTRLTVV.

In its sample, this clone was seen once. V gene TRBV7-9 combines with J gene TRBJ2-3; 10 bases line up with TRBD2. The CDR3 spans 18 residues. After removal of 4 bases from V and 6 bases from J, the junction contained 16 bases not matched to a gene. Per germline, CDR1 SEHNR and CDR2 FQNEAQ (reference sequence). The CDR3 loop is CASSSDAGTSVMTDTQYF. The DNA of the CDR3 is TGTGCCAGCAGCTCCGACGCCGGGACTAGCGTAATGACGGATACGCAGTATTTT.

The CDR3 region is CASERVGGNEQFF. The DNA for the CDR3 is TGTGCCAGCGAGCGGGTTGGGGGCAATGAGCAGTTCTTC. This chain joins TRBV13 and TRBJ2-1; tentative D call: TRBD2 (6 bases). In germline, CDR1 is PRHDT, CDR2 FYEKMQ (reference sequence). The ends were cut back, 8 bases at V and 6 bases at J, with 14 bases in the middle. This CDR3 contains 13 residues.

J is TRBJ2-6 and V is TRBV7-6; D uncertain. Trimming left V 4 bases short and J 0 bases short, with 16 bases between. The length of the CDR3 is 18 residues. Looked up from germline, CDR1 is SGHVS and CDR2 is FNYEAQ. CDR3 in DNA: TGTGCCAGCAGCTCGCGACAACCCGTTCTCTCTGGGGCCAACGTCCTGACTTTC. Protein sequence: CASSSRQPVLSGANVLTF.

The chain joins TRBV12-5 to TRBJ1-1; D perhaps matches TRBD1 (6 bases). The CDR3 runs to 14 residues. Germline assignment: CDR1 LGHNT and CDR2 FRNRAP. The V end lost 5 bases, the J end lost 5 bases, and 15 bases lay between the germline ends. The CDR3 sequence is CASGPPGVRTEAFF. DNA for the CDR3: TGTGCTAGTGGTCCCCCAGGGGTGCGAACTGAAGCTTTCTTT.

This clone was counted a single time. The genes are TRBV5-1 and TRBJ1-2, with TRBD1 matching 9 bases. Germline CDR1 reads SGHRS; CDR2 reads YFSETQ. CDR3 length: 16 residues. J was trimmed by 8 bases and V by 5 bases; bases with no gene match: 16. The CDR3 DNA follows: TGCGCCAGCAGACAACTTAAACCCGGGACAGGGTACGGCTACACCTTC. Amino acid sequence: CASRQLKPGTGYGYTF.

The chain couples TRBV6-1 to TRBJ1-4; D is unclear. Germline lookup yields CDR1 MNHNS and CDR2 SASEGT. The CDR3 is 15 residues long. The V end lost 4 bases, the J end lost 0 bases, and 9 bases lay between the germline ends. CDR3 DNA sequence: TGTGCCAGCAGTGTCCATGTTGCAACTAATGAAAAACTGTTTTTT. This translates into CASSVHVATNEKLFF.

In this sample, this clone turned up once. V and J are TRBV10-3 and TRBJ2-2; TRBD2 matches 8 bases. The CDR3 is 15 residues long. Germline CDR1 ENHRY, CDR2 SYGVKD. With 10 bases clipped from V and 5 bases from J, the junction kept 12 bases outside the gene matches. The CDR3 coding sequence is TGTGCCACCAGGCTCTTAGCGGGGCTTACCGGGGAGCTGTTTTTT. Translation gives CATRLLAGLTGELFF.

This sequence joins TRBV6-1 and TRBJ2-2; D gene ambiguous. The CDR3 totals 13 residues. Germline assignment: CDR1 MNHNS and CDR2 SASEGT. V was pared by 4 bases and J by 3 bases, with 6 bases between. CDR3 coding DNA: TGTGCCAGCAGTGTCATTTACACCGGGGAGCTGTTTTTT. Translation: CASSVIYTGELFF.

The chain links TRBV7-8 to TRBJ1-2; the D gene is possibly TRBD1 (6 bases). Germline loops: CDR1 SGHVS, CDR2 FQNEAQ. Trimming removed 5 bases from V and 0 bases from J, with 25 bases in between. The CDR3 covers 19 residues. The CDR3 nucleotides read TGTGCCAGCAGCCAAAACGCTAACAGGCCAAGGGGGACTAACTATGGCTACACCTTC. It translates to CASSQNANRPRGTNYGYTF.

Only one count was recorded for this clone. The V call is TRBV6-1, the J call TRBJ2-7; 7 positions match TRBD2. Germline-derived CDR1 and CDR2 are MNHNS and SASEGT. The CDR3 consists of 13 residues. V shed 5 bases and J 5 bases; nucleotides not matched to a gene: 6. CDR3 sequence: CASSYAGVDEQYF. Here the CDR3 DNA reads TGTGCCAGCAGTTATGCGGGAGTGGACGAGCAGTACTTC.

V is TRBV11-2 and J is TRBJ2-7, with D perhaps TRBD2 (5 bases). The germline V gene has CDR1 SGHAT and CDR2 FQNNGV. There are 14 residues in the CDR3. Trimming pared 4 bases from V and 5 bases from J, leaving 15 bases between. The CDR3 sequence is CASSSAAAGHEQYF. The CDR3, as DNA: TGTGCCAGCAGCTCGGCCGCGGCGGGCCACGAGCAGTACTTC.

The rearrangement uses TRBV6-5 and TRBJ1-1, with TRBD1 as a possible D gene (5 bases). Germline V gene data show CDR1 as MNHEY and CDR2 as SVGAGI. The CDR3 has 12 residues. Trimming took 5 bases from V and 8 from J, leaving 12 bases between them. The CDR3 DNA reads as TGTGCCAGCAGTCCGGGACTCGCGGAAGCTTTCTTT. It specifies CASSPGLAEAFF.

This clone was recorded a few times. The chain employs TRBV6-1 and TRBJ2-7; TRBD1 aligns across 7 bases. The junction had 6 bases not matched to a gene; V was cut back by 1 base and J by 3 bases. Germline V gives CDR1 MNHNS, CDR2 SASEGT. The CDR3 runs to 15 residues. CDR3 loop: CASSEETGYDYEQYF. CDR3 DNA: TGTGCCAGCAGTGAAGAGACAGGGTATGACTACGAGCAGTACTTC.

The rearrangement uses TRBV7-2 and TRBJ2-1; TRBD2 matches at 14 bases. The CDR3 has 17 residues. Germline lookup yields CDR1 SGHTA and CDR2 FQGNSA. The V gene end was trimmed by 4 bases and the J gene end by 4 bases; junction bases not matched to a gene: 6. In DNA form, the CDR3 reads TGTGCCAGCAGCTCAATCGGACTAGCGGGAGGTTACAATGAGCAGTTCTTC. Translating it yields CASSSIGLAGGYNEQFF.

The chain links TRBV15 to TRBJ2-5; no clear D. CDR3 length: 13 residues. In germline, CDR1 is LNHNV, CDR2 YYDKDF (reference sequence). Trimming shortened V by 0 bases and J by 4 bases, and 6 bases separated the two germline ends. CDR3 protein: CATSRDQAETQYF. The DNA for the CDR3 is TGTGCCACCAGCAGAGATCAGGCAGAGACCCAGTACTTC. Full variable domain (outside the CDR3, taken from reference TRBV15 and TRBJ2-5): DAMVIQNPRYQVTQFGKPVTLSCSQTLNHNVMYWYQQKSSQAPKLLFHYYDKDFNNEADTPDNFQSRRPNTSFCFLDIRSPGLGDTAMYLCATSRDQAETQYFGPGTRLLVL.

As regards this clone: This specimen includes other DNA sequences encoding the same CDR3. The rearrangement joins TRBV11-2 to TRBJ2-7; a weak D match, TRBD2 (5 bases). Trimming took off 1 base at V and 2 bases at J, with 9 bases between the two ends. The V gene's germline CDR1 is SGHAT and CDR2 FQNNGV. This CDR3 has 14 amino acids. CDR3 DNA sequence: TGTGCCAGCAGCTTAGGAACGGGGACCTACGAGCAGTACTTC. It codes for CASSLGTGTYEQYF.

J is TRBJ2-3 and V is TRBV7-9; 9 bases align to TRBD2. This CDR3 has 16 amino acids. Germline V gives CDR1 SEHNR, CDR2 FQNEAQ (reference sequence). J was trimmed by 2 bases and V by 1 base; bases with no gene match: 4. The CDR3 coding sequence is TGTGCCAGCAGCTTAGGAGCGGGAGGTTTCACAGATACGCAGTATTTT. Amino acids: CASSLGAGGFTDTQYF.

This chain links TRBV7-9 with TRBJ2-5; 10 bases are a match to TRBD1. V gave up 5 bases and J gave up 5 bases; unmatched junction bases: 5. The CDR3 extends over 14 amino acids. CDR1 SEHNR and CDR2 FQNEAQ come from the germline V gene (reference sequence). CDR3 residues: CASSPGQGMETQYF. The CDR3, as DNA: TGTGCCAGCAGCCCGGGACAGGGGATGGAGACCCAGTACTTC. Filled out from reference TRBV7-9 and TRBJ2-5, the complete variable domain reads DTGVSQNPRHKITKRGQNVTFRCDPISEHNRLYWYRQTLGQGPEFLTYFQNEAQLEKSRLLSDRFSAERPKGSFSTLEIQRTEQGDSAMYLCASSPGQGMETQYFGPGTRLLVL.

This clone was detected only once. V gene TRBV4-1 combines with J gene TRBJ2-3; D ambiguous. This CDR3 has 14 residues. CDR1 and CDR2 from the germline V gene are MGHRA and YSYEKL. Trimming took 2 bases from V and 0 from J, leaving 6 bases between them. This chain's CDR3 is CASSQSVSTDTQYF. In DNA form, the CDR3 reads TGCGCCAGCAGCCAATCGGTGAGCACAGATACGCAGTATTTT.

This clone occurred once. The CDR3 DNA reads TGTGCCAGCAGTGCCGGGTATCTCAGCTCTGGGGCCAACGTCCTGACTTTC. This translates into CASSAGYLSSGANVLTF. The rearrangement joins TRBV6-1 to TRBJ2-6; D is unclear. Deletions cut 4 bases from V and 0 bases from J, with 13 bases between. The CDR3 contains 17 residues. In germline, CDR1 is MNHNS, CDR2 SASEGT.

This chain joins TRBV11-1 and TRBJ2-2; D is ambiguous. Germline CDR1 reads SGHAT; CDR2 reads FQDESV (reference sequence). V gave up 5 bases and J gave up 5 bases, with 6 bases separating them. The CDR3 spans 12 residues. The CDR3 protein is CASSPETGELFF. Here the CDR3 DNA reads TGTGCCAGCAGCCCGGAGACCGGGGAGCTGTTTTTT. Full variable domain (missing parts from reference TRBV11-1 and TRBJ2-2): EAEVAQSPRYKITEKSQAVAFWCDPISGHATLYWYRQILGQGPELLVQFQDESVVDDSQLPKDRFSAERLKGVDSTLKIQPAELGDSAMYLCASSPETGELFFGEGSRLTVL.

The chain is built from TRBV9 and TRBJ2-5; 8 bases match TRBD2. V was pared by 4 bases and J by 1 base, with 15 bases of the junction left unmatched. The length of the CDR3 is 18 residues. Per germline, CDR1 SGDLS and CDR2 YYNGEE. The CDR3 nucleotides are TGTGCCAGCAGCTACATATCGGGAGCGGGAGCCCTCCAAGAGACCCAGTACTTC. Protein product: CASSYISGAGALQETQYF.

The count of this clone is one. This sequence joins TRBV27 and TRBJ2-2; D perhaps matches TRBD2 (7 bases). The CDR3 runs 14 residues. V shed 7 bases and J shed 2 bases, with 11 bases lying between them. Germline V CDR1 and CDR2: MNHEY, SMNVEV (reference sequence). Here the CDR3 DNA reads TGTGCCAGCAAGGGGGGGCGAAACACCGGGGAGCTGTTTTTT. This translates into CASKGGRNTGELFF.

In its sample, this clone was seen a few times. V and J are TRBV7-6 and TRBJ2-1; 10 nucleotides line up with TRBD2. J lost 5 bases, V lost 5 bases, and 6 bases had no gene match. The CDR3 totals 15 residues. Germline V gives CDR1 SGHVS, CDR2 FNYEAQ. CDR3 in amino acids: CASSARLAGNNEQFF. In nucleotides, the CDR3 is TGTGCCAGCAGCGCAAGACTAGCGGGTAACAATGAGCAGTTCTTC.